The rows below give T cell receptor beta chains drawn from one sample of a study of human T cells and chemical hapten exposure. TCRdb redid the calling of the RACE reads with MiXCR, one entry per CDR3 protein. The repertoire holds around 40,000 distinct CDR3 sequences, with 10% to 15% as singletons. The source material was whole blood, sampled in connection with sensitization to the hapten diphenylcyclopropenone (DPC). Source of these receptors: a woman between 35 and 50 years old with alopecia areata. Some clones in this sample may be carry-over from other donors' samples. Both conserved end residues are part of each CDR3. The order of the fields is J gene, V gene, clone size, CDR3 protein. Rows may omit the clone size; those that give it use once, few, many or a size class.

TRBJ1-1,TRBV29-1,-,CSLTIRNTEAFF
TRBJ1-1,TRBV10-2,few,CASAGQGNTEAFF
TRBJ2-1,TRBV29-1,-,CSPGQGHEQFF
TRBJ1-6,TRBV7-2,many,CASSLFTGDAPLHF
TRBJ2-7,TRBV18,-,CASSPSQVSYEQYF
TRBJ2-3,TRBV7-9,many,CASSFSGGSDTQYF
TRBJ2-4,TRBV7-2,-,CASSLISIQYF
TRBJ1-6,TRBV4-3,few,CASSQDQFNSPLHF
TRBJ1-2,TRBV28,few,CASSFVDRIYGYTF
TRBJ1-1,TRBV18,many,CASSYTEGIEAFF
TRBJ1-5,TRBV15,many,CATSRELGPQHF
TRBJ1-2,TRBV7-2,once,CASSPGDRAYGYTF
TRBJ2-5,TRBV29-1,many,CSVRRTVQETQYF
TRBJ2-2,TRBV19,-,CASSSLGRSNTGELFF
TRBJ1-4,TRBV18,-,CTSSPLIRELDEKLFF
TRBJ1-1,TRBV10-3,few,CAIGGQEGTEAFF
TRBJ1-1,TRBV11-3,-,CASSRTNRNTEAFF
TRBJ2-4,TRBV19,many,CASSSAANIQYF
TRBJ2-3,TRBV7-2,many,CASSLGRGAGTDTQYF
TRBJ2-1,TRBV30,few,CAWSILRGGGRINNEQFF
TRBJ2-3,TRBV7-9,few,CASSSQPGVFGDTQYF
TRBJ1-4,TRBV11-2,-,CASSLGTGEANEKLFF
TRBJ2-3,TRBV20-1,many,CSARRGREGQYF
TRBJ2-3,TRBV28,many,CASRWTSGREGTQYF
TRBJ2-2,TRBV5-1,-,CASSLVRNSAGELFF
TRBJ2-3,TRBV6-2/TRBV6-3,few,CASSSSARTDTQYF
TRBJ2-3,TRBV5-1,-,CASSLLASPSTDTQYF
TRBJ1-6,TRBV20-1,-,CSAPRRHTLHF
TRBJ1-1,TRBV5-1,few,CASSLDRQNTEAFF
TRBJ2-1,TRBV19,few,CASSINGMERNEQFF
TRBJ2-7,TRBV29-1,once,CSVEAGANYEQYF
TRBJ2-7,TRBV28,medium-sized,CASSLGDRVYF
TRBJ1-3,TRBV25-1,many,CASSDASAQGGNTIYF
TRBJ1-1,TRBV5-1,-,CASSAGVGQGLSEAFF
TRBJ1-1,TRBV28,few,CASQSGPTEAFF
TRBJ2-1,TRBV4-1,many,CASSQGVGPYNEQFF
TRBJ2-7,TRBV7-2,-,CASSLGGPASAYEQYF
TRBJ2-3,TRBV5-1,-,CASTSGQSTDTQYF
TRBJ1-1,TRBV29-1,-,CSWGPGGAGTEAFF
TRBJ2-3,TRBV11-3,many,CASSLAPGQTQYF
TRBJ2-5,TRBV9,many,CASSPRDRGETQYF
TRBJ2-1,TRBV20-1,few,CSARGAGPNEQFF
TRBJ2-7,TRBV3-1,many,CASSLRGQMYVEQYF
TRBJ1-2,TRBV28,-,CASSLDGGYGYTF
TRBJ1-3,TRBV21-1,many,CASILGGRGNTIYF
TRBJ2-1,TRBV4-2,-,CASSQDPLWPGSSYNEQFF
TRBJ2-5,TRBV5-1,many,CASSLGQGVRTQYF
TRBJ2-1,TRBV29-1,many,CSVAYNEQFF
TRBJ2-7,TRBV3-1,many,CASSQGPIQYF
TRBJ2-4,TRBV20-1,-,CSARTSGRAGNIQYF
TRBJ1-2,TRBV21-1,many,CASSKAGGQKGFGYTF
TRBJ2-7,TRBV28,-,CASSPGPSLSYEQYF
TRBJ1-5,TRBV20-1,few,CSVSDRRWDQPQHF
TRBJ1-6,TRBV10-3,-,CATSTGANSPLHF
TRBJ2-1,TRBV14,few,CASSQREDSYNEQFF
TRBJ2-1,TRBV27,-,CASSFSRTLSEQFF
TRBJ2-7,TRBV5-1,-,CASSLSGRSYEQYF
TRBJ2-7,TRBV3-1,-,CASSQAGSYEQYF
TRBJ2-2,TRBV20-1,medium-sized,CSARAMGLGNTGELFF
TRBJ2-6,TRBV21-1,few,CASADFAVSGANVLTF